This T cell receptor (beta chain) emerged from a study of shared clonotypes between healthy human individuals. General observations from the study: Larger estimated richness was generally seen in naive subsets than in memory subsets.

The ends were cut back, 2 bases at V and 7 bases at J, with 5 bases in the middle. Germline CDR1 and CDR2: ENHRY and SYGVKD. The CDR3 runs to 11 residues. With regard to this clone: Its antigen is as yet unknown.

Sequenced by immunoSEQ multiplex PCR; TCRdb stores in-frame clones only, minus some. In the table there are nearly 1 million clones, around 80% of which are singletons. Free of recent acute infections or vaccinations, the donors were healthy HIV-negative adults. The sample was memory CD4+ T cells sorted from blood. This sample's subset: CD45RA-negative fraction. The gene calls are TRBV10-3 and TRBJ1-1, with unresolved D. The clonotype comes from a man between 18 and 29 years old in good health. This CDR3 is CAISEAVEAFF. CDR3 bases: TGTGCCATCAGTGAGGCGGTTGAAGCTTTCTTT.